This T cell receptor beta chain is from a study of blood T cell repertoires in COVID-19. Study in general: The United States, Italy and Spain provided the acute and convalescent COVID-19 samples.

Measured with immunoSEQ multiplex PCR; TCRdb has only the in-frame clones, and not every one. The table shows around 85,000 clones, with approximately 90% occurring only once. V lost 8 bases, J lost 2 bases, and 14 bases lay in between. This CDR3 spans 14 amino acids. CDR1 MDHEN and CDR2 SYDVKM come from the germline V gene. The sequence derives from a woman between 45 and 65 years old with acute COVID-19. The sequenced material came from PBMCs or T cells enriched from blood (not recorded which). The genes are TRBV28 and TRBJ2-3; D perhaps matches TRBD1 (6 bases). The CDR3 coding sequence is TGTGCCAGCGCGCTTGGACAGTCCACAGATACGCAGTATTTT. As protein: CASALGQSTDTQYF. Combining the CDR3 with reference TRBV28 and TRBJ2-3 gives the whole variable domain DVKVTQSSRYLVKRTGEKVFLECVQDMDHENMFWYRQDPGLGLRLIYFSYDVKMKEKGDIPEGYSVSREKKERFSLILESASTNQTSMYLCASALGQSTDTQYFGPGTRLTVL.